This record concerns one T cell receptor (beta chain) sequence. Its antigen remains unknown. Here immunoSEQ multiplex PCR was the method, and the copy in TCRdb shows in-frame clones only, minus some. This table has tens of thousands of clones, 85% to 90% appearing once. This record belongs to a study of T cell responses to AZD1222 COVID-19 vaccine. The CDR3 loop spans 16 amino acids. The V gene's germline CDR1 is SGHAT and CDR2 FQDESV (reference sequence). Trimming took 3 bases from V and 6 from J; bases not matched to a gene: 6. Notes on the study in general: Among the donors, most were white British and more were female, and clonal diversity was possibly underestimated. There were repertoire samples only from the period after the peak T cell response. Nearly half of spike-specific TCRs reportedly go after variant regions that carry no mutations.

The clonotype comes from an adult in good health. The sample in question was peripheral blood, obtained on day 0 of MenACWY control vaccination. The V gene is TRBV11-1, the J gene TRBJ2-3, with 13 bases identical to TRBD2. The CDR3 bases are TGTGCCAGCAGCTTGAGACTAGCGGGGGGTAGGGATACGCAGTATTTT. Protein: CASSLRLAGGRDTQYF.